This TCR beta chain comes out of a study of shared clonotypes between healthy human individuals. General observations from the study: In general, naive subsets displayed greater estimated richness than memory subsets did.

Here immunoSEQ multiplex PCR was the method, and the copy in TCRdb shows in-frame clones only, minus some. The sample consists of 110,000 or so clones, about two thirds of them appearing once. The V gene's germline CDR1 is MNHEY and CDR2 SMNVEV (reference sequence). The V and J ends lost 5 bases and 12 bases, in that order; junction bases with no gene match: 13. The CDR3 extends over 14 amino acids. Comments on this clone: Its antigen is undetermined.

The rearrangement joins TRBV27 to TRBJ1-2; 9 bases fit TRBD1. This receptor was obtained from a woman under 40 in good health. The sample taken for sequencing was memory CD8+ T cells sorted from blood. Sample subset: CD45RO+ cells pooled with CCR7-negative TemRA cells. The CDR3 is CASSPIRGQGLHTF. The CDR3 coding sequence is TGTGCCAGCAGTCCTATACGGGGACAGGGCTTACACACCTTC.